Listed below are T cell receptor beta chains from one sample, sequenced in a study of cytomegalovirus exposure and HLA in healthy donors. Libraries were prepared by immunoSEQ multiplex PCR; TCRdb keeps only in-frame clonotypes and omits some of them. Of roughly 120,000 clones in the sample, around three quarters were seen once. Sample: PBMCs. The source of these receptors is a man between 25 and 39 years old in good health and CMV-seropositive. CDR3s include the opening cysteine and the closing phenylalanine or tryptophan. A D gene is named only where the DNA matches it firmly. Where a row states a size, it is once, few, many or the class of an expanded clone; other rows omit it.

D gene	clone size	V gene	J gene	CDR3 protein	CDR3 DNA
NA	few	TRBV6-1	TRBJ1-1	CASSDPPSRTEAFF	TGTGCCAGCAGTGACCCCCCTAGTAGAACTGAAGCTTTCTTT
NA	NA	TRBV30	TRBJ2-5	CAWTVMGAGGGQETQYF	TGTGCCTGGACCGTAATGGGGGCAGGGGGAGGCCAAGAGACCCAGTACTTC
NA	NA	TRBV28	TRBJ2-7	CASSFRGYSYEQYF	TGTGCCAGCAGTTTTAGGGGGTACTCCTACGAGCAGTACTTC
TRBD2	NA	TRBV29-1	TRBJ2-1	CSTRTSLFGQFF	TGCAGCACCAGGACTAGCCTTTTTGGGCAGTTCTTC
NA	NA	TRBV28	TRBJ2-3	CASSPRPQGPDTQYF	TGTGCCAGCAGTCCCCGCCCACAGGGTCCAGATACGCAGTATTTT
TRBD1	NA	TRBV27	TRBJ1-6	CASSSQGAKSPLHF	TGTGCCAGCAGTTCTCAGGGGGCGAAGTCACCCCTCCACTTT
NA	NA	TRBV7-9	TRBJ2-4	CASSLVKGAKNIQYF	TGTGCCAGCAGCTTAGTTAAGGGGGCCAAAAACATTCAGTACTTC
NA	few	TRBV6-6	TRBJ2-1	CASSLNSYNEQFF	TGTGCCAGCAGTTTAAACTCCTACAATGAGCAGTTCTTC
TRBD2	NA	TRBV9	TRBJ2-1	CASSVTSGINEQFF	TGTGCCAGCAGCGTCACCAGCGGGATTAATGAGCAGTTCTTC
NA	NA	TRBV30	TRBJ1-3	CAWTTGNSGNTIYF	TGTGCCTGGACAACAGGCAACTCTGGAAACACCATATATTTT
NA	NA	TRBV11-3	TRBJ2-1	CASSSRVGGQFF	TGTGCCAGCAGCTCTAGGGTAGGGGGTCAGTTCTTC
NA	NA	TRBV27	TRBJ1-1	CASSSHQGGLEAFF	TGTGCCAGCAGTTCTCATCAAGGAGGGTTGGAAGCTTTCTTT
TRBD2	NA	TRBV30	TRBJ2-7	CAWSGPSGLSYEQYF	TGTGCCTGGAGTGGTCCTAGCGGGTTATCCTACGAGCAGTACTTC
NA	NA	TRBV4-2	TRBJ1-4	CASSLLTNEKLFF	TGTGCCAGCAGCCTCCTCACTAATGAAAAACTGTTTTTT
NA	NA	TRBV28	TRBJ1-1	CASSPPERPNTEAFF	TGTGCCAGCAGTCCCCCAGAGAGGCCGAACACTGAAGCTTTCTTT
TRBD1	NA	TRBV9	TRBJ2-6	CASSIRDRASSGANVLTF	TGTGCCAGCAGCATCCGGGACAGGGCTTCTTCTGGGGCCAACGTCCTGACTTTC
NA	few	TRBV27	TRBJ2-1	CASSLARRGPAYNEQFF	TGTGCCAGCAGTTTAGCCCGCAGGGGCCCTGCTTACAATGAGCAGTTCTTC
NA	NA	TRBV14	TRBJ1-2	CASSQDLPAGRLGYTF	TGTGCCAGCAGCCAAGATCTTCCGGCAGGGCGTCTTGGCTACACCTTC
NA	NA	TRBV7-9	TRBJ1-2	CASRPPFRSDTSYGYTF	TGTGCCAGCAGGCCTCCCTTCAGGTCCGACACCTCCTATGGCTACACCTTC
NA	NA	TRBV21-1	TRBJ1-5	CASSKYRSNNQPQHF	TGTGCCAGCAGCAAATACAGGTCTAACAATCAGCCCCAGCATTTT